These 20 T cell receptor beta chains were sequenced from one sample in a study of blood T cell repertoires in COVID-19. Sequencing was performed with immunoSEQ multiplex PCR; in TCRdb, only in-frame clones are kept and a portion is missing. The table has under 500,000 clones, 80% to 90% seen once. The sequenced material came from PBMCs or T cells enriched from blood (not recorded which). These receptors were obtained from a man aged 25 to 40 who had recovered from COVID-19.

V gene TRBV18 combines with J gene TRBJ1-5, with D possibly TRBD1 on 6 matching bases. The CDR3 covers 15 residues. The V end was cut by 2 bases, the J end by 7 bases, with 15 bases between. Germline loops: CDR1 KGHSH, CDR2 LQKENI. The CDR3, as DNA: TGTGCCAGCTCACCATCATCCAGGGACACCCAGCCCCAGCATTTT. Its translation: CASSPSSRDTQPQHF.

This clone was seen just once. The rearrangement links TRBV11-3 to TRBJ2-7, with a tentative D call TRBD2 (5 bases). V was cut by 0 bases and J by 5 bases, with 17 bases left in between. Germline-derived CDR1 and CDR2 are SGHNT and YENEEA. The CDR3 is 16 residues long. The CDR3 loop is CASSLEGRGSGDEQYF. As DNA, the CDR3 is TGTGCCAGCAGCTTAGAGGGTCGGGGTTCCGGGGACGAGCAGTACTTC.

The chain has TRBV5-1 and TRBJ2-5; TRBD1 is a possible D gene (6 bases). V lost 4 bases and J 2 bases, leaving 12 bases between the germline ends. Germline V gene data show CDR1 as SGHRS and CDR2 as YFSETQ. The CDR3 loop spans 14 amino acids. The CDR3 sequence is CASSKQGGQETQYF. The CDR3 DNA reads TGCGCCAGCAGCAAACAGGGCGGTCAAGAGACCCAGTACTTC.

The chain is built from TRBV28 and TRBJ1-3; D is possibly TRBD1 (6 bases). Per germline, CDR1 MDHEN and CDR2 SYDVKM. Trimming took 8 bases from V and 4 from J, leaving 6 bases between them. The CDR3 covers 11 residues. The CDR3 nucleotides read TGTGCCAGCGGGGGCGGAAACACCATATATTTT. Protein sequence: CASGGGNTIYF.

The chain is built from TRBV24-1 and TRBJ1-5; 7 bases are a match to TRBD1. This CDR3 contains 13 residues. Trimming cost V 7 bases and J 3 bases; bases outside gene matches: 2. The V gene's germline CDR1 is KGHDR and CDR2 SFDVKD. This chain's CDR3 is CATSGTVNQPQHF. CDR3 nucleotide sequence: TGTGCCACCAGCGGGACAGTCAATCAGCCCCAGCATTTT.

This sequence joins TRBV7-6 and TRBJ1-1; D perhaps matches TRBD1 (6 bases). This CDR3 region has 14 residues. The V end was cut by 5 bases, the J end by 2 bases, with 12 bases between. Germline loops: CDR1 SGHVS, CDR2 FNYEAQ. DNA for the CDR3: TGTGCCAGCAGCCCGGACAGCAGAAACACTGAAGCTTTCTTT. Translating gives CASSPDSRNTEAFF.

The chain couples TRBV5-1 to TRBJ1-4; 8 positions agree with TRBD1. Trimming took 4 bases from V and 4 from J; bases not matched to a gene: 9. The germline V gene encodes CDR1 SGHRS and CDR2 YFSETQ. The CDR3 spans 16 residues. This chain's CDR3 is CASSVSQQGGNEKLFF. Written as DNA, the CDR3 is TGCGCCAGCAGCGTCTCACAACAGGGGGGTAATGAAAAACTGTTTTTT.

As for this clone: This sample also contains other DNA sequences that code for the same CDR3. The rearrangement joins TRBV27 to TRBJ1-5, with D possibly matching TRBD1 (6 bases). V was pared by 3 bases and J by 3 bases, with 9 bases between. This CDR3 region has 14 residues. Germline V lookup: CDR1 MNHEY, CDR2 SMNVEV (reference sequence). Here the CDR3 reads CASSLDRFNQPQHF. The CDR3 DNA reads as TGTGCCAGCAGTTTGGACAGATTCAATCAGCCCCAGCATTTT.

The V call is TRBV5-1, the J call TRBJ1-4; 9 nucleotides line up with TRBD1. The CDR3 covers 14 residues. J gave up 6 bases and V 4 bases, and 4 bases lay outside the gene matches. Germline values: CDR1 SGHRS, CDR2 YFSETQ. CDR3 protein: CASSPRQGDEKLFF. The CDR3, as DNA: TGCGCCAGCAGCCCCAGACAGGGGGATGAAAAACTGTTTTTT.

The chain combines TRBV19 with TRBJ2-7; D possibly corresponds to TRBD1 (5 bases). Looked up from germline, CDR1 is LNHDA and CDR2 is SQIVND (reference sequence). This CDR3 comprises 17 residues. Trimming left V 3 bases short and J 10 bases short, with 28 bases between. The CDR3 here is CASSMAKDIQYSLVQYF. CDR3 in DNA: TGTGCCAGTAGTATGGCCAAGGACATTCAGTACTCGCTTGTTCAGTACTTC.

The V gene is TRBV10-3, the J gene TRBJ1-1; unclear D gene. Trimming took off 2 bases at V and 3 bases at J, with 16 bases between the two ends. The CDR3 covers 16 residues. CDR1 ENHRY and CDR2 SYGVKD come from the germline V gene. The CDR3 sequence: CAISEDPTITYTEAFF. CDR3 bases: TGTGCCATCAGTGAGGATCCAACAATAACCTACACTGAAGCTTTCTTT.

The CDR3 DNA sequence: TGTGCCAGTAGTATAGATCAGGCAGGGGTCACAGATACGCAGTATTTT. Translated: CASSIDQAGVTDTQYF. The chain carries TRBV19 and TRBJ2-3, with TRBD1 as a possible D gene (6 bases). Trimming cost V 0 bases and J 2 bases, with 12 bases left between them. Germline lookup yields CDR1 LNHDA and CDR2 SQIVND (reference sequence). The CDR3 totals 16 residues.

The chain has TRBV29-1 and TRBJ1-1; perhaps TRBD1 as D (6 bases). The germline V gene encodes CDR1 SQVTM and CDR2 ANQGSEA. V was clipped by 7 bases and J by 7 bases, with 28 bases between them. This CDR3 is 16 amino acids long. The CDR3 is CSDPTVGRFLQGEAFF. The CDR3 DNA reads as TGCAGCGACCCGACCGTGGGTCGTTTTTTACAGGGTGAAGCTTTCTTT. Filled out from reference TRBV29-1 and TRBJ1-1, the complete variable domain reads SAVISQKPSRDICQRGTSLTIQCQVDSQVTMMFWYRQQPGQSLTLIATANQGSEATYESGFVIDKFPISRPNLTFSTLTVSNMSPEDSSIYLCSDPTVGRFLQGEAFFGQGTRLTVV.

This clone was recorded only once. The CDR3 reads CASSPRREFADTQYF. The DNA for the CDR3 is TGTGCCAGCTCACCGAGGCGGGAGTTTGCAGATACGCAGTATTTT. The V call is TRBV18, the J call TRBJ2-3; 7 nucleotides match TRBD2. CDR3 size: 15 residues. From germline, CDR1 is KGHSH and CDR2 LQKENI. V was pared by 3 bases and J by 4 bases, with 7 bases of the junction left unmatched.

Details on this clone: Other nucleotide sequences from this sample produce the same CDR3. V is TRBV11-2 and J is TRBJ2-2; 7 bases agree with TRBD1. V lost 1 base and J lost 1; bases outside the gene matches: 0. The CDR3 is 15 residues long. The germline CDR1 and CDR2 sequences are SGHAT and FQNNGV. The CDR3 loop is CASSLGTGNTGELFF. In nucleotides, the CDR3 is TGTGCCAGCAGCTTAGGGACAGGGAACACCGGGGAGCTGTTTTTT. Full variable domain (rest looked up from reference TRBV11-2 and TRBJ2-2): EAGVAQSPRYKIIEKRQSVAFWCNPISGHATLYWYQQILGQGPKLLIQFQNNGVVDDSQLPKDRFSAERLKGVDSTLKIQPAKLEDSAVYLCASSLGTGNTGELFFGEGSRLTVL.

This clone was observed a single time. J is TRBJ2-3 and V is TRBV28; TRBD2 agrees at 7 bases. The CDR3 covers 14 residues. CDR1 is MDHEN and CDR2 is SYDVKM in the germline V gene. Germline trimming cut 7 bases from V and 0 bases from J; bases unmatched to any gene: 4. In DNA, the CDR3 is TGTGCCAGCAAGAGCGGGATAAGCACAGATACGCAGTATTTT. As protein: CASKSGISTDTQYF.

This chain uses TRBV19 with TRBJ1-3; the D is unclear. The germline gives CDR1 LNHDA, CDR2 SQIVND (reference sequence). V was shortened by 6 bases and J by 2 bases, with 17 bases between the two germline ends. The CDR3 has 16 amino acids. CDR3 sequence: CASSVRPKTPGNTIYF. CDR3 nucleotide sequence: TGTGCCAGTAGCGTCCGACCGAAGACACCTGGAAACACCATATATTTT.

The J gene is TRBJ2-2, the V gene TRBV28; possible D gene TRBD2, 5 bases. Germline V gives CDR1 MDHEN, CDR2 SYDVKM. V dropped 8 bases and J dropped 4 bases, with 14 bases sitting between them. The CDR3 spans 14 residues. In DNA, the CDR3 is TGTGCCAGCTTGGACGGGGTGGGCACCGGGGAGCTGTTTTTT. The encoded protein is CASLDGVGTGELFF.

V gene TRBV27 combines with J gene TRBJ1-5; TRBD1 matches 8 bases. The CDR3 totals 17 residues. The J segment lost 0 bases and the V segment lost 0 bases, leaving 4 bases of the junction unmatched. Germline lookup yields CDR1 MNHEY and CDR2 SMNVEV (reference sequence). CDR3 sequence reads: CASSLSSGQVSNQPQHF. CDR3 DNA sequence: TGTGCCAGCAGTTTATCGTCGGGACAGGTTAGCAATCAGCCCCAGCATTTT.

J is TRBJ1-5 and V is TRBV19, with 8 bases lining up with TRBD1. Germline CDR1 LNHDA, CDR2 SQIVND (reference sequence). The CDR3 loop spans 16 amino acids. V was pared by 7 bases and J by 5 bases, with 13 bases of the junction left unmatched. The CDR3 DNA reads TGTGCCAGTATAGGGATCGGACAGGGATGGGATCAGCCCCAGCATTTT. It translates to CASIGIGQGWDQPQHF.